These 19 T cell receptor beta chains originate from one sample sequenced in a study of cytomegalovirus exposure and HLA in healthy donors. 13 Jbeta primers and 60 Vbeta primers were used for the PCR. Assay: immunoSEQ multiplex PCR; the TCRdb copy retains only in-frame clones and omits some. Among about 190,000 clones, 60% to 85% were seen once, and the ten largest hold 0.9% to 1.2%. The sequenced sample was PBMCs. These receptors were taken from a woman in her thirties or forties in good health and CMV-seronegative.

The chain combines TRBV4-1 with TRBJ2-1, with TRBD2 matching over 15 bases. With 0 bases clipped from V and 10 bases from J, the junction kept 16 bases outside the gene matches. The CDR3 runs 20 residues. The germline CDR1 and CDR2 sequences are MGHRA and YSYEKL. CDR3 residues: CASSQEGAGLAGGHTIEQFF. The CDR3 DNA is TGCGCCAGCAGCCAAGAAGGAGCGGGACTAGCGGGAGGACATACCATAGAGCAGTTCTTC.

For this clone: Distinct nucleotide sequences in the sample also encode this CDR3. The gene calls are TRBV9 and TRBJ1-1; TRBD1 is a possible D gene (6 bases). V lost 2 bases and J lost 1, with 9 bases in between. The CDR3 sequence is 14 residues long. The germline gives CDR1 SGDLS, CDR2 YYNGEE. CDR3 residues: CASSVGATNTEAFF. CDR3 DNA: TGTGCCAGCAGCGTGGGGGCCACGAACACTGAAGCTTTCTTT.

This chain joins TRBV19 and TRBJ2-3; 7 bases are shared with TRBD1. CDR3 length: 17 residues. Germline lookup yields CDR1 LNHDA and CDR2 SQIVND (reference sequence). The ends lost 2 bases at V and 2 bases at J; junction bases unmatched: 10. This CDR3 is CASSIRYGQVDTDTQYF. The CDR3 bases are TGTGCCAGTAGTATAAGGTACGGACAGGTCGACACAGATACGCAGTATTTT. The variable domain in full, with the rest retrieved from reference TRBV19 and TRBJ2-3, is DGGITQSPKYLFRKEGQNVTLSCEQNLNHDAMYWYRQDPGQGLRLIYYSQIVNDFQKGDIAEGYSVSREKKESFPLTVTSAQKNPTAFYLCASSIRYGQVDTDTQYFGPGTRLTVL.

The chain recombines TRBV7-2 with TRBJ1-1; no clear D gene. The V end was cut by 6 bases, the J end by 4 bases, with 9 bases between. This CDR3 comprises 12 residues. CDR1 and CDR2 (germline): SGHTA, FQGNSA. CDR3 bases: TGTGCCAGCAGTCTCGGACTCACTGAAGCTTTCTTT. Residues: CASSLGLTEAFF.

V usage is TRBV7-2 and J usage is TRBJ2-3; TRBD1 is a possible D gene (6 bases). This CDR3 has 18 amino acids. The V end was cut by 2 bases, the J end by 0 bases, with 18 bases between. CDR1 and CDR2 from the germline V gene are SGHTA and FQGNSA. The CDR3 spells CASSLIHFRTASTDTQYF. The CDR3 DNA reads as TGTGCCAGCAGCTTAATCCATTTCAGGACAGCTAGCACAGATACGCAGTATTTT.

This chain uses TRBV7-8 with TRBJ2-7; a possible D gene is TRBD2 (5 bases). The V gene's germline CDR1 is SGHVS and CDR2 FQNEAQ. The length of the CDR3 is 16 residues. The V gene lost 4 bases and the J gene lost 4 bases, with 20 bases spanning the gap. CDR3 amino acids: CASSSLPGFPPYEQYF. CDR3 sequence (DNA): TGTGCCAGCAGCTCACTTCCGGGATTCCCCCCATACGAGCAGTACTTC.

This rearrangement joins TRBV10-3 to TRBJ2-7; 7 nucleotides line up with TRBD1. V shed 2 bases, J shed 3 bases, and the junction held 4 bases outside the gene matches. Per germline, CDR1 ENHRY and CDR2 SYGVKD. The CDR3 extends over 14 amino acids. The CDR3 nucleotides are TGTGCCATCAGTGAGCCCCGGGACAGCTACGAGCAGTACTTC. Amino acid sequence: CAISEPRDSYEQYF.

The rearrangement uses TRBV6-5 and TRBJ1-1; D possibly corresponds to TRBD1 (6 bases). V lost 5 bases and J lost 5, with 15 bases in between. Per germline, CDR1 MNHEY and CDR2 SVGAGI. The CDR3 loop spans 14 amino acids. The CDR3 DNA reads TGTGCCAGCAGTGTCTCTAACAGGGTAACTGAAGCTTTCTTT. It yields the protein CASSVSNRVTEAFF.

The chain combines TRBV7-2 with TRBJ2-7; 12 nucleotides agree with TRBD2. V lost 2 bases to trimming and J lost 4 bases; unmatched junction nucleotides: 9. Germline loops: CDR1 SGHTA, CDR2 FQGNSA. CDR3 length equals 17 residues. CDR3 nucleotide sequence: TGTGCCAGCAGCTTAAGGGCGTCTACTAGCGGGAGGTACGAGCAGTACGTC. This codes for CASSLRASTSGRYEQYV.

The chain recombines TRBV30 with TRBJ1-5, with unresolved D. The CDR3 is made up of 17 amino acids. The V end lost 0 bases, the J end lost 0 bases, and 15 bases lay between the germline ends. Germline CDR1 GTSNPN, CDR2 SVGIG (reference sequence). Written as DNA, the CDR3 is TGTGCCTGGAGTGTACCGGCAGGCGTTATTAGCAATCAGCCCCAGCATTTT. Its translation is CAWSVPAGVISNQPQHF.

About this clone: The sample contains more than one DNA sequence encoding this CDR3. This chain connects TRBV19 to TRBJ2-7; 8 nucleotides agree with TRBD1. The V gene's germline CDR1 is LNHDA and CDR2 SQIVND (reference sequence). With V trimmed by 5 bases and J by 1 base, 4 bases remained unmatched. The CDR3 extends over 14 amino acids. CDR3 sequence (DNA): TGTGCCAGTAGTGGACAGGGAGGATCCTACGAGCAGTACTTC. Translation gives CASSGQGGSYEQYF. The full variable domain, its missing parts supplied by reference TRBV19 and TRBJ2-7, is DGGITQSPKYLFRKEGQNVTLSCEQNLNHDAMYWYRQDPGQGLRLIYYSQIVNDFQKGDIAEGYSVSREKKESFPLTVTSAQKNPTAFYLCASSGQGGSYEQYFGPGTRLTVT.

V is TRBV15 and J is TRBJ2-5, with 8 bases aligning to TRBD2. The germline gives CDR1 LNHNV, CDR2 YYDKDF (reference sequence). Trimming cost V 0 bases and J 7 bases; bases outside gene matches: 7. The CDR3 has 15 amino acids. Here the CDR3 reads CATSRDRAGGLTQYF. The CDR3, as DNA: TGTGCCACCAGCAGAGACAGGGCGGGAGGATTGACCCAGTACTTC.

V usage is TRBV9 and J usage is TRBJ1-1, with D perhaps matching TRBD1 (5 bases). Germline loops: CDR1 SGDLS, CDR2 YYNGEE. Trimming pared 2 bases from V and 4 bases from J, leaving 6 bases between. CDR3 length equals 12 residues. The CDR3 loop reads CASSVGGTEAFF. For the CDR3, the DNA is TGTGCCAGCAGCGTGGGGGGCACTGAAGCTTTCTTT. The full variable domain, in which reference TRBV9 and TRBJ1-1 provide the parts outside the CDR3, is DSGVTQTPKHLITATGQRVTLRCSPRSGDLSVYWYQQSLDQGLQFLIQYYNGEERAKGNILERFSAQQFPDLHSELNLSSLELGDSALYFCASSVGGTEAFFGQGTRLTVV.

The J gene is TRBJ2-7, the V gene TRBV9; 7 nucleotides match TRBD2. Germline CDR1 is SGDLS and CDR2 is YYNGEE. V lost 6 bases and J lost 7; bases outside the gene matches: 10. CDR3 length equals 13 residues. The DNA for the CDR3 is TGTGCCAGCACCCCGGGGGAGGGTCGGGAGCAGTACTTC. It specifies CASTPGEGREQYF.

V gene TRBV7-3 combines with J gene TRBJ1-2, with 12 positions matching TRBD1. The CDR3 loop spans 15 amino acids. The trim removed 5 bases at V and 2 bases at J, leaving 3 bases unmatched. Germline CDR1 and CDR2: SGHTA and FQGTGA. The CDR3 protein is CASSPGTGGNYGYTF. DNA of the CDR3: TGTGCCAGCAGCCCCGGGACAGGGGGCAACTATGGCTACACCTTC.

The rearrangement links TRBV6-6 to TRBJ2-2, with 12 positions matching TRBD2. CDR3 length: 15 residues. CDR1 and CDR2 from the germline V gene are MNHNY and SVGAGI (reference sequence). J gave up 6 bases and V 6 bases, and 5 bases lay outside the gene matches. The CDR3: CASSWTSGMAGELFF. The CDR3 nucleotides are TGTGCCAGCAGCTGGACTAGCGGGATGGCCGGGGAGCTGTTTTTT.

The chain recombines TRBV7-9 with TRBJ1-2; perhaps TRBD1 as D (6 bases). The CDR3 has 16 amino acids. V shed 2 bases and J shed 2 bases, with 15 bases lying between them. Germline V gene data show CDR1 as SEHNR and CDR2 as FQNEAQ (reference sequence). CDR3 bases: TGTGCCAGCAGCTTAACCCGGACAGTGGGCAACTATGGCTACACCTTC. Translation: CASSLTRTVGNYGYTF.

The CDR3 is CASTLSGRDEGYTF. The DNA for the CDR3 is TGTGCCAGTACCCTTTCGGGGCGGGATGAGGGCTACACCTTC. This chain uses TRBV19 with TRBJ1-2; D perhaps matches TRBD1 (5 bases). This CDR3 has 14 residues. V lost 7 bases and J lost 8, with 20 bases in between. Germline lookup yields CDR1 LNHDA and CDR2 SQIVND (reference sequence).

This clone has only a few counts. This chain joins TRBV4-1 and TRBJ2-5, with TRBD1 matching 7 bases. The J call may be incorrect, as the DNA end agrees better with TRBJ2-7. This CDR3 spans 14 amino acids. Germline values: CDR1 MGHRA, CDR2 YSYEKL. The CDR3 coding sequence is TGCGCCAGCAGCCCGAATGAGGGGGCGTACGAGCAGTACTTC. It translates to CASSPNEGAYEQYF.